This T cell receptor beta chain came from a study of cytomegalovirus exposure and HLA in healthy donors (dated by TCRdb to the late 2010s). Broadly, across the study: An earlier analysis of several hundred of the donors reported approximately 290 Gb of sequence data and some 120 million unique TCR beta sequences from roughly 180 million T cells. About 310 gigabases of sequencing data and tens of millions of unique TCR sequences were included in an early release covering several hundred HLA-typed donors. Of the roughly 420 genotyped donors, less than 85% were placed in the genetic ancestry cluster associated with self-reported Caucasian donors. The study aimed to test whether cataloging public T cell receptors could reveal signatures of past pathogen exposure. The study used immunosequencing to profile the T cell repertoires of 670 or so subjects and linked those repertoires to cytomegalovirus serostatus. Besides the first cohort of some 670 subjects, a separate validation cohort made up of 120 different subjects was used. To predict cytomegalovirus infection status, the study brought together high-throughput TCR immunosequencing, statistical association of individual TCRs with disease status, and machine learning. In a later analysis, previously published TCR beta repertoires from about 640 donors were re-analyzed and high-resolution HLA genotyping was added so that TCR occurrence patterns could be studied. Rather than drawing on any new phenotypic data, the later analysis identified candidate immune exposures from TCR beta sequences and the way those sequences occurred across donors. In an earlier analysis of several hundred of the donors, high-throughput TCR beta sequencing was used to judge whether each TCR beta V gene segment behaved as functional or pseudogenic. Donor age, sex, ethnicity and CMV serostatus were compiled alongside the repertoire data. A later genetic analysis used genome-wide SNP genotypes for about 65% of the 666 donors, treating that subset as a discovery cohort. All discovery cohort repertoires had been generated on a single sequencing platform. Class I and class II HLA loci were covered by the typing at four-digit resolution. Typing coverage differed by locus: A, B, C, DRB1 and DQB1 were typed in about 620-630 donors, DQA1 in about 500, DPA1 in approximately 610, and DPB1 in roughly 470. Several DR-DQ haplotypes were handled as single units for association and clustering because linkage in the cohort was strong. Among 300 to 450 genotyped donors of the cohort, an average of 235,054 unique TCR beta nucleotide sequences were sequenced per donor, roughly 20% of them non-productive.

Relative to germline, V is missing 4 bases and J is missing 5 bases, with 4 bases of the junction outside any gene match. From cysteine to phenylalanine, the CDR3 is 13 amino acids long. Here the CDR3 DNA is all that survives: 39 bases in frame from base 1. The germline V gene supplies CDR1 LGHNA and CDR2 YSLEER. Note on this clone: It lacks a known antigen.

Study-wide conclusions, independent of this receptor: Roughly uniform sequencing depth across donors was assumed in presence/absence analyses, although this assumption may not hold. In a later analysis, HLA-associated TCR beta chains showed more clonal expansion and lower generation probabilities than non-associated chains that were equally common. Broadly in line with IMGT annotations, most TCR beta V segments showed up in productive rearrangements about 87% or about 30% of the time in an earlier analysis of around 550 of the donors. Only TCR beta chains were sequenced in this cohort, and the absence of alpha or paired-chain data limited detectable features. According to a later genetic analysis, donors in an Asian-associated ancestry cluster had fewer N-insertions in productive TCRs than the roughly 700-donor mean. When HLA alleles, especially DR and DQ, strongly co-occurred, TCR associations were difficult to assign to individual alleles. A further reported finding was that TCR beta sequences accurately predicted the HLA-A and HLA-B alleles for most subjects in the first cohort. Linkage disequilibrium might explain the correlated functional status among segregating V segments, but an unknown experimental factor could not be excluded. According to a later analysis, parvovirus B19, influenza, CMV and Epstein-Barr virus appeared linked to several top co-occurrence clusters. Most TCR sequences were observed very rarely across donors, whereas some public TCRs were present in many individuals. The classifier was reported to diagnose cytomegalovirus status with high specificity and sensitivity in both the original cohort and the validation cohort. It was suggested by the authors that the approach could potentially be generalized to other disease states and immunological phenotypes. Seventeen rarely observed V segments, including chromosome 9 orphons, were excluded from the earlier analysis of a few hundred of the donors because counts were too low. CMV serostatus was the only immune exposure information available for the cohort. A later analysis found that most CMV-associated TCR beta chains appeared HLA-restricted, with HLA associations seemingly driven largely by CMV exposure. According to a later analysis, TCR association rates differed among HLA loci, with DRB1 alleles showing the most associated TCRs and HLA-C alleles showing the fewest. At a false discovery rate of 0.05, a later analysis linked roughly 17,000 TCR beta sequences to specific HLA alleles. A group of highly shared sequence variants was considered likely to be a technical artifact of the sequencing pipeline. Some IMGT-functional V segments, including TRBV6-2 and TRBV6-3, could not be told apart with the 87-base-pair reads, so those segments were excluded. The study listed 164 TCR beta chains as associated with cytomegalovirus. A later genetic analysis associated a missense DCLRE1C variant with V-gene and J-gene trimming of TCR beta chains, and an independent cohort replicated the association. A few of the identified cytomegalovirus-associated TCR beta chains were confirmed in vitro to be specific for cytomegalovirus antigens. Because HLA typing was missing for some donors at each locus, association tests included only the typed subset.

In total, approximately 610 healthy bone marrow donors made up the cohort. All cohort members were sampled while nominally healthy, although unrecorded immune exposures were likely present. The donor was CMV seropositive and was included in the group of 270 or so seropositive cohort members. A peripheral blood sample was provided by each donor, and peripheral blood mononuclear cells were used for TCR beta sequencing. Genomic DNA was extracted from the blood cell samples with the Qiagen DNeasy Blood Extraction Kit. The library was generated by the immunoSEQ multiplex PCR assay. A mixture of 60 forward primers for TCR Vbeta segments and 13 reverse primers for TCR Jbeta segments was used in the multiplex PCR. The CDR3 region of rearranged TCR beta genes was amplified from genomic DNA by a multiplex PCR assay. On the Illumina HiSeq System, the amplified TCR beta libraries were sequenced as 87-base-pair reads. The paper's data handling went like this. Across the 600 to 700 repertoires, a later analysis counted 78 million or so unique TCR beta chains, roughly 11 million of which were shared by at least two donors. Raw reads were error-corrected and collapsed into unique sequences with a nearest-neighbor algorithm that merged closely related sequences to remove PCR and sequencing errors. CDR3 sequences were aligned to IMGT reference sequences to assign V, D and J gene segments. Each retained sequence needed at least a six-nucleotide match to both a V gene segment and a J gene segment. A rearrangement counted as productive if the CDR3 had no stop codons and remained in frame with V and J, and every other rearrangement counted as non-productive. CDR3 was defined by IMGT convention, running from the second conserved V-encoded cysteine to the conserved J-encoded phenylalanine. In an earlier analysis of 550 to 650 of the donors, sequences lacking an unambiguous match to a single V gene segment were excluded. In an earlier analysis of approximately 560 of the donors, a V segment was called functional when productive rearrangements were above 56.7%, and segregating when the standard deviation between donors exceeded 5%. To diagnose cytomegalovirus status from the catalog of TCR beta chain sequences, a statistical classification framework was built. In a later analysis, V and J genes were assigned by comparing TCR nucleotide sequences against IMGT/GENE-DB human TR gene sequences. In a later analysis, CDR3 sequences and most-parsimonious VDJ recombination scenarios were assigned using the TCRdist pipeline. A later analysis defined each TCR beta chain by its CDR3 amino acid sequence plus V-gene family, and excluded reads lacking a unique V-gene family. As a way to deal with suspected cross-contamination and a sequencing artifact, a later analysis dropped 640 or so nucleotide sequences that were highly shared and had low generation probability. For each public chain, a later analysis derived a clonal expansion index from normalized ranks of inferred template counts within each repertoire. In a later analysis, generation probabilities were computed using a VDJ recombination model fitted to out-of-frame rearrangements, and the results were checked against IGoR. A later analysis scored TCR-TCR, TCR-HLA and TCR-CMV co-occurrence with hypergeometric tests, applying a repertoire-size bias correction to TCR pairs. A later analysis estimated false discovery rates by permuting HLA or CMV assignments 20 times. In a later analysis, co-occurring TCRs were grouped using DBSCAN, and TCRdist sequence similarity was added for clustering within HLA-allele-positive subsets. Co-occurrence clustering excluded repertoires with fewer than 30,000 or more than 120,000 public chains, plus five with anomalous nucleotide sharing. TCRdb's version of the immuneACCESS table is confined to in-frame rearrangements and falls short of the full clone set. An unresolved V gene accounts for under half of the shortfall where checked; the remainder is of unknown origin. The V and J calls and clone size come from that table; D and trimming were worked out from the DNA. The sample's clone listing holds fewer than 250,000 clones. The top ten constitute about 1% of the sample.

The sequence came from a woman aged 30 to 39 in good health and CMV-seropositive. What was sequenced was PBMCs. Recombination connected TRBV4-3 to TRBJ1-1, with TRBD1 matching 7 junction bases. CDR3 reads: CASSLRGLTEAFF. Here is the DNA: TGCGCCAGCAGCCTTAGGGGGCTGACTGAAGCTTTCTTT.